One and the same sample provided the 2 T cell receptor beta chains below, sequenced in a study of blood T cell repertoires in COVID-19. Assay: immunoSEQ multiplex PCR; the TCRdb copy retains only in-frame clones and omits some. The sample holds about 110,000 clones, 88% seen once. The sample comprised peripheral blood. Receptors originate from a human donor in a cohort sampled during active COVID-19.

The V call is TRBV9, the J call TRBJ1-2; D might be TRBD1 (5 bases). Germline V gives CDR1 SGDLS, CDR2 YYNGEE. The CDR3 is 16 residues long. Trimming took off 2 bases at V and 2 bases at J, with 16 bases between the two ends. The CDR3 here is CASSVDWLGGNYGYTF. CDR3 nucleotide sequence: TGTGCCAGCAGCGTCGATTGGTTGGGGGGAAACTATGGCTACACCTTC.

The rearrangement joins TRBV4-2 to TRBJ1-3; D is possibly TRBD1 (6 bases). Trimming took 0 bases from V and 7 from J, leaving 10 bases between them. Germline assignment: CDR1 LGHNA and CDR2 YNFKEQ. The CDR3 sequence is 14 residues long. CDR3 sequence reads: CASSQESQGNTIYF. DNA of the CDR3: TGTGCCAGCAGCCAAGAGTCACAGGGCAACACCATATATTTT.